This TCR beta chain was obtained from a study of CD8+CD57+ T cells in acquired aplastic anemia. Study at large: Sorted CD4+ and CD8+ cells yielded DNA averaging approximately 3 ug.

In regard to this clonotype: What it recognizes is unknown.

Broader study findings: Patients and controls had in common 25 to 30 CD8+ CDR3 sequences.

By flow cytometry, patients selected for sequencing had shown an expansion of CD8+CD57+ cells. Germline-derived CDR1 and CDR2 are MNHNS and SASEGT. The J segment lost 3 bases and the V segment lost 5 bases, leaving 9 bases of the junction unmatched. This CDR3 is built from 15 residues. It was genomic DNA that served as the template for profiling TCR beta VDJ and CDR3. In TCRdb, the reads were re-called with MiXCR into one record per CDR3 protein. The sample yields approximately 300,000 distinct CDR3 sequences, approximately 58% seen once. The receptor was isolated from a human donor with aplastic anemia. The specimen sequenced was sorted CD4+, CD8+, or CD8+CD57+ T cells (not recorded which) from PBMCs. The gene calls are TRBV6-1 and TRBJ2-7; 8 bases agree with TRBD1. CDR3 sequence (DNA): TGTGCCAGCAGTTGGGGTGGGACAGGACGCTACGAGCAGTACTTC. This sequence encodes CASSWGGTGRYEQYF.